Listed here are 22 T cell receptor beta chains from one sample, sequenced in a study of immune characterization of retroperitoneal liposarcoma. TCRdb called the PCR reads again in MiXCR, with one record for every CDR3 protein. The table includes about 11,000 distinct CDR3 sequences, around half detected once. Sequenced input: tumor tissue. The receptor set was obtained from a female donor with retroperitoneal liposarcoma.

Notes on this clonotype: This may stem from a read error, because a much larger clone lies one nucleotide away. The chain recombines TRBV12-3 or TRBV12-4 with TRBJ2-1; D may be TRBD1 or TRBD2 (5 bases each). V was cut by 0 bases and J by 13 bases, with 22 bases left in between. The CDR3 is made up of 16 amino acids. CDR3 amino acids: CASSLAPGAGGENQFF. Written as DNA, the CDR3 is TGTGCCAGCAGTTTAGCCCCCGGGGCCGGTGGAGAGAACCAGTTCTTC.

This clonotype is deemed medium-sized. The rearrangement links TRBV10-1 to TRBJ2-7; D may be TRBD1 (5 bases). The CDR3 contains 13 residues. The V gene's germline CDR1 is WNHNN and CDR2 SYGVQD (reference sequence). The germline V and J ends were trimmed by 2 bases and 0 bases, with 5 bases remaining between them. The CDR3 DNA sequence: TGCGCCAGCAGTGAGGGACACTCCTACGAGCAGTACTTC. It is translated as CASSEGHSYEQYF.

The chain has TRBV6-1 and TRBJ2-1; 10 nucleotides agree with TRBD1. The CDR3 has 16 amino acids. Germline-derived CDR1 and CDR2 are MNHNS and SASEGT. V trimming: 3 bases; J trimming: 10 bases; junction bases outside the gene matches: 12. The DNA of the CDR3 is TGTGCCAGCAGTGACGACCCGGGACAGGGGTCCAACGAGCAGTTCTTC. Translating it yields CASSDDPGQGSNEQFF.

Details on this clonotype: One base away lies a much larger clone, so this may be a sequencing read error. The chain uses TRBV27 and TRBJ2-5, with unresolved D. With the DNA end fitting TRBJ2-1 better, the J assignment may be wrong. Germline values: CDR1 MNHEY, CDR2 SMNVEV (reference sequence). The CDR3 spans 16 residues. In DNA, the CDR3 is TGTGCCAGCAGTCCCCGAACGACTTCGCAACAAGAGACCCAGTTCTTC. This sequence encodes CASSPRTTSQQETQFF.

V usage is TRBV11-1 and J usage is TRBJ2-4; D is unclear. The CDR3 is 11 amino acids. Trimming pared 6 bases from V and 4 bases from J, leaving 4 bases between. Germline assignment: CDR1 SGHAT and CDR2 FQDESV (reference sequence). The CDR3 nucleotides are TGTGCCAGCAGTAATAAAAACATTCAGTACTTC. It specifies CASSNKNIQYF.

V is TRBV12-3 or TRBV12-4 and J is TRBJ1-4; TRBD1 matches 7 bases. The V segment lost 1 base and the J segment 10 bases; nucleotides outside the gene matches: 6. The CDR3 spans 14 residues. DNA of the CDR3: TGTGCCAGCAGTTTAGGGGGGGCAGGGGGAAAACTGTTTTTT. Translating gives CASSLGGAGGKLFF.

This chain connects TRBV7-6 to TRBJ2-2; 7 bases fit TRBD1. The CDR3 has 14 residues. The germline V gene has CDR1 SGHVS and CDR2 FNYEAQ. The V gene end was trimmed by 2 bases and the J gene end by 6 bases; junction bases not matched to a gene: 3. CDR3 sequence (DNA): TGTGCCAGCAGCTTACCGACAGGGCCCGGGGAGCTGTTTTTT. Residues: CASSLPTGPGELFF. The entire variable domain, with the rest obtained from reference TRBV7-6 and TRBJ2-2, is as follows: GAGVSQSPRYKVTKRGQDVALRCDPISGHVSLYWYRQALGQGPEFLTYFNYEAQQDKSGLPNDRFSAERPEGSISTLTIQRTEQRDSAMYRCASSLPTGPGELFFGEGSRLTVL.

J is TRBJ2-5 and V is TRBV27, with D unresolved. The end of the DNA fits TRBJ2-7 better, so the J call may be wrong. The CDR3 runs to 11 residues. In germline, CDR1 is MNHEY, CDR2 SMNVEV (reference sequence). Here the CDR3 reads CASSTTYEQYF. In nucleotides, the CDR3 is TGTGCCAGCAGTACCACATACGAGCAGTACTTC.

This clonotype was observed a handful of times. The chain carries TRBV6-5 and TRBJ2-3, with D hard to call. V dropped 2 bases and J dropped 3 bases, with 9 bases sitting between them. Germline V gives CDR1 MNHEY, CDR2 SVGAGI. The CDR3 sequence is 14 residues long. The CDR3, as DNA: TGTGCCAGCAGTTACGGGAAGGAGACAGATACGCAGTATTTT. This sequence encodes CASSYGKETDTQYF.

The V and J genes are TRBV27 and TRBJ2-1; 9 nucleotides line up with TRBD1. Looked up from germline, CDR1 is MNHEY and CDR2 is SMNVEV (reference sequence). The CDR3 covers 18 residues. Trimming cost V 6 bases and J 0 bases; bases outside gene matches: 12. The CDR3 region has the DNA TGTGCCAGCAGCCGGGGAGACAGGGGGACAATCTCCTACAATGAGCAGTTCTTC. Residues: CASSRGDRGTISYNEQFF.

The rearrangement joins TRBV7-8 to TRBJ2-1; perhaps TRBD1 as D (6 bases). Trimming took 5 bases from V and 5 from J, leaving 19 bases between them. Germline CDR1 SGHVS, CDR2 FQNEAQ. The CDR3 is 16 residues long. The CDR3 DNA reads TGTGCCAGCAGCGCCCGGTTACAGGGTACGGACAATGAGCAGTTCTTC. Its protein is CASSARLQGTDNEQFF.

This clonotype ranks as medium-sized. The chain joins TRBV7-2 to TRBJ2-5, with unresolved D. The CDR3 is 16 residues long. Germline V gene data show CDR1 as SGHTA and CDR2 as FQGNSA. V was shortened by 1 base and J by 3 bases, with 15 bases between the two germline ends. Written as DNA, the CDR3 is TGTGCCAGCAGCTTAGGCCTCGAAACAGCGAAAGAGACCCAGTACTTC. It is translated as CASSLGLETAKETQYF. The full variable domain, rest sourced from reference TRBV7-2 and TRBJ2-5, is GAGVSQSPSNKVTEKGKDVELRCDPISGHTALYWYRQSLGQGLEFLIYFQGNSAPDKSGLPSDRFSAERTGGSVSTLTIQRTQQEDSAVYLCASSLGLETAKETQYFGPGTRLLVL.

The chain uses TRBV6-5 and TRBJ2-1, with 11 bases lining up with TRBD2. The J segment lost 9 bases and the V segment lost 0 bases, leaving 4 bases of the junction unmatched. This CDR3 comprises 15 residues. Germline CDR1 MNHEY, CDR2 SVGAGI. This chain's CDR3 is CASSYSTSGIFEQFF. In DNA form, the CDR3 reads TGTGCCAGCAGTTACTCGACTAGCGGGATTTTTGAGCAGTTCTTC.

The chain joins TRBV11-3 to TRBJ2-1, with D maybe TRBD1 (5 bases). Near its end, the DNA agrees better with TRBJ2-5, so the J call may be wrong. From germline, CDR1 is SGHNT and CDR2 YENEEA. This CDR3 has 15 residues. In DNA form, the CDR3 reads TGTGCCAGCAGCTCGTACGAAGGGGTCGAAGAGACCCAGTACTTC. This encodes CASSSYEGVEETQYF.

This chain uses TRBV6-5 with TRBJ2-1, with 7 bases matching TRBD1. The CDR3 has 14 residues. CDR1 and CDR2 (germline): MNHEY, SVGAGI. The trim removed 7 bases at V and 10 bases at J, leaving 13 bases unmatched. CDR3 nucleotides: TGTGCCAGCAAAGAAGTCACAGGGGATTACGAGCAGTTCTTC. It encodes CASKEVTGDYEQFF.

The V call is TRBV6-1, the J call TRBJ2-1; D may be TRBD2 (6 bases). The CDR3 is 13 amino acids. The ends were cut back, 6 bases at V and 2 bases at J, with 8 bases in the middle. Germline V lookup: CDR1 MNHNS, CDR2 SASEGT. CDR3 nucleotides: TGTGCCAGCAGAACGGGGGCCTACAATGAGCAGTTCTTC. Translated: CASRTGAYNEQFF.

Of note for this clonotype: This may come from a read error, since a much larger clone is one base off. V and J are TRBV7-8 and TRBJ2-5; either TRBD1 or TRBD2 may fit D (5 bases each). This CDR3 region has 17 residues. Germline V gene sequence: CDR1 SGHVS, CDR2 FQNEAQ. CDR3 amino acids: CVSSLGPTPTEKETQYF. CDR3 DNA sequence: TGTGTCAGCAGCTTGGGACCAACTCCCACTGAGAAAGAGACCCAGTACTTC.

The chain carries TRBV6-8 and TRBJ2-5, with a weak D call TRBD2 (6 bases). The J call may be wrong; the DNA end is better matched by TRBJ2-7. The CDR3 is 12 residues long. The V gene's germline CDR1 is MNHGY and CDR2 SAAAGT. This CDR3 is CASSGSTYEQYF. The CDR3 bases are TGTGCCAGCAGCGGGAGTACCTACGAGCAGTACTTC.

The chain recombines TRBV12-3 or TRBV12-4 with TRBJ2-1; 11 nucleotides line up with TRBD2. V gave up 5 bases and J gave up 13 bases; unmatched junction bases: 13. CDR3 size: 15 residues. The DNA of the CDR3 is TGTGCCAGCAGTCTAACCGGGACTAGCGGTGGGATTCAGTTCTTC. Translating it yields CASSLTGTSGGIQFF.

The sample holds a few counts of this clonotype. The V call is TRBV7-3, the J call TRBJ2-1, with TRBD1 matching 11 bases. Germline V gene sequence: CDR1 SGHTA, CDR2 FQGTGA. The CDR3 contains 15 residues. Trimming removed 5 bases from V and 10 bases from J; junction bases left unmatched: 10. The CDR3 loop is CASSHGQGASYEQFF. CDR3 nucleotide sequence: TGTGCCAGCAGCCACGGACAGGGGGCCTCCTACGAGCAGTTCTTC.

V gene TRBV7-6 combines with J gene TRBJ2-1; D is unclear. The V gene lost 1 base and the J gene lost 13 bases, with 14 bases spanning the gap. The CDR3 consists of 13 residues. Germline values: CDR1 SGHVS, CDR2 FNYEAQ. In nucleotides, the CDR3 is TGTGCCAGCAGCTTAGGGTACCAAGAGACCCAGTTCTTC. It translates to CASSLGYQETQFF.

The chain links TRBV10-2 to TRBJ2-1; no reliable D call. V dropped 2 bases and J dropped 4 bases, with 6 bases sitting between them. Germline CDR1 and CDR2: WSHSY and SAAADI. CDR3 length: 13 amino acids. The CDR3 here is CASSEKRYNEQFF. Written as DNA, the CDR3 is TGCGCCAGCAGTGAGAAGAGATACAATGAGCAGTTCTTC.